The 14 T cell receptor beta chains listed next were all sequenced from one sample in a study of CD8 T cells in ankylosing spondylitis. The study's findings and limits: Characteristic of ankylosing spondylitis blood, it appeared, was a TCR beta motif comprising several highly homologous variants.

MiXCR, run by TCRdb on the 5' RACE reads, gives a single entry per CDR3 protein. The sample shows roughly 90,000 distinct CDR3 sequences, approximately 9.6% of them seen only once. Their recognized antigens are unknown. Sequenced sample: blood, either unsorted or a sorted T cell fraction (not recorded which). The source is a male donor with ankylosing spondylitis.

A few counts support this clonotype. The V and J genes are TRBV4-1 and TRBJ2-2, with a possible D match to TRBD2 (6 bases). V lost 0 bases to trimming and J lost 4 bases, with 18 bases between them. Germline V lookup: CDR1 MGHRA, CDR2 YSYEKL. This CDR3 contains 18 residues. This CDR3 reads CASSQDPRVAEITGELFF. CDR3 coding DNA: TGCGCCAGCAGCCAAGATCCCAGGGTAGCGGAGATCACCGGGGAGCTGTTTTTT.

The CDR3 nucleotides are TGTGCTAGTGGTTTGGGAGTAGCGGGAGGATGCACAGATACGCAGTATTTT. Its protein product is CASGLGVAGGCTDTQYF. The chain is built from TRBV12-5 and TRBJ2-3; 10 bases line up with TRBD2. The germline V gene encodes CDR1 LGHNT and CDR2 FRNRAP. CDR3 length equals 17 residues. Unmatched junction bases numbered 5, after V lost 1 base and J lost 1 base.

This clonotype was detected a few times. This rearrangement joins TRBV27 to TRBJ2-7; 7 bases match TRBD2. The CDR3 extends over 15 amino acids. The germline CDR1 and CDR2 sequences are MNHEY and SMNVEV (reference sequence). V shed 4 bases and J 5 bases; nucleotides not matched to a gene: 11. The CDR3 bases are TGTGCCAGCAGTTCTATCCCCCCTGGGAGGGACGAGCAGTACTTC. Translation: CASSSIPPGRDEQYF.

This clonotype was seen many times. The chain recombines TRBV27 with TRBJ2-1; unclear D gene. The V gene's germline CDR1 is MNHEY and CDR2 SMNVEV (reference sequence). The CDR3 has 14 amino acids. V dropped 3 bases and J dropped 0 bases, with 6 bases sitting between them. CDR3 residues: CASSFVSSYNEQFF. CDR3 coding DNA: TGTGCCAGCAGTTTTGTCAGCTCCTACAATGAGCAGTTCTTC.

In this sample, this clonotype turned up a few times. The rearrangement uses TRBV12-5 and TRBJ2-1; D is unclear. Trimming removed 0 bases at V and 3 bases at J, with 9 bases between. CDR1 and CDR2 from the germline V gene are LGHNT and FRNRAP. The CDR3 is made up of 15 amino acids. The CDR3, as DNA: TGTGCTAGTGGTTTGGTACGGTCGGACTACAATGAGCAGTTCTTC. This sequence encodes CASGLVRSDYNEQFF.

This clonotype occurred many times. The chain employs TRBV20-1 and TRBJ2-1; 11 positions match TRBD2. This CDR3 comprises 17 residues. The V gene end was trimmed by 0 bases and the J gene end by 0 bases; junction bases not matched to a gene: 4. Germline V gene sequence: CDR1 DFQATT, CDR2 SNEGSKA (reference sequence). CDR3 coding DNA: TGCAGTGCTAGAGATCGAACTAGCGGGAGCTCCTACAATGAGCAGTTCTTC. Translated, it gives CSARDRTSGSSYNEQFF.

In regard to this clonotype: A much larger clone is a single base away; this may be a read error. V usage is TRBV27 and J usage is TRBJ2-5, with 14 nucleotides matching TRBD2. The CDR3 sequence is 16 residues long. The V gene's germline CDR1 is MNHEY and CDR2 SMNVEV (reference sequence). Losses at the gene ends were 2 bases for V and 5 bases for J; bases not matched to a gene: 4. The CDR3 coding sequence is TGTGCCAGCAGTTTAACCGGACTAGCGGGAGGTGAGACCCAGTACTTC. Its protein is CASSLTGLAGGETQYF.

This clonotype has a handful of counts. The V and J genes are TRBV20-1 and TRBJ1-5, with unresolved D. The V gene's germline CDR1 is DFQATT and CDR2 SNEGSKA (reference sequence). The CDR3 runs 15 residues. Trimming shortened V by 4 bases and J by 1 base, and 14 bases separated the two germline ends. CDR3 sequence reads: CSAKEVWRSNQPQHF. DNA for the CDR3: TGCAGTGCTAAGGAAGTTTGGAGGAGCAATCAGCCCCAGCATTTT.

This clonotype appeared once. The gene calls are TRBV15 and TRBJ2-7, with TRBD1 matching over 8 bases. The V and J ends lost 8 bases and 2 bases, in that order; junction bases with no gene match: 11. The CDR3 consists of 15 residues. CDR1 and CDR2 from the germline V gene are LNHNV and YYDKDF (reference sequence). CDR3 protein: CATAGGLDRTYEQYV. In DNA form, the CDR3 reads TGTGCCACCGCAGGGGGCCTGGACCGGACCTACGAGCAGTACGTC.

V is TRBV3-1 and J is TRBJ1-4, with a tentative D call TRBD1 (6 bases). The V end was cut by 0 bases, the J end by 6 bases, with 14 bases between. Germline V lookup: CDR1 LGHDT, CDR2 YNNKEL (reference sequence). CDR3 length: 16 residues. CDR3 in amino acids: CASSQDLAGEDEKLFF. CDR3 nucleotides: TGTGCCAGCAGCCAAGATTTGGCAGGGGAGGATGAAAAACTGTTTTTT.

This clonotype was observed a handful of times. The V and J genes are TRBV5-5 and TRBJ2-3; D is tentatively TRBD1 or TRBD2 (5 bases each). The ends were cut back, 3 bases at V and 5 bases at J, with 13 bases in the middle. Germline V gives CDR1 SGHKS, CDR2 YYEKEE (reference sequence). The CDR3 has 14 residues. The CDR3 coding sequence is TGTGCCAGCAGCTCGCTCGGGGCTGGAGATACGCAGTATTTT. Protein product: CASSSLGAGDTQYF. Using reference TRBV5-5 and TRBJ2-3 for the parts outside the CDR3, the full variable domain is DAGVTQSPTHLIKTRGQQVTLRCSPISGHKSVSWYQQVLGQGPQFIFQYYEKEERGRGNFPDRFSARQFPNYSSELNVNALLLGDSALYLCASSSLGAGDTQYFGPGTRLTVL.

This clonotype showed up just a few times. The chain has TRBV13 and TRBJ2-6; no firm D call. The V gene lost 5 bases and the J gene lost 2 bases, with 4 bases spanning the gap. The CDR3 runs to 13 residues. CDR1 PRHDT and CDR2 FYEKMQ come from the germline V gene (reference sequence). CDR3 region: CASSQAGANVLTF. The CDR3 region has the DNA TGTGCCAGCAGCCAAGCTGGGGCCAACGTCCTGACTTTC.

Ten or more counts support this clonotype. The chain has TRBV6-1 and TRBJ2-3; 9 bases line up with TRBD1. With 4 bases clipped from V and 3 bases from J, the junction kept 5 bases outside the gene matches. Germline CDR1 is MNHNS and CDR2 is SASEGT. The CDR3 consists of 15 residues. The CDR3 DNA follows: TGTGCCAGCAGTGGGGGACAGGGCGGGACAGATACGCAGTATTTT. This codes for CASSGGQGGTDTQYF.

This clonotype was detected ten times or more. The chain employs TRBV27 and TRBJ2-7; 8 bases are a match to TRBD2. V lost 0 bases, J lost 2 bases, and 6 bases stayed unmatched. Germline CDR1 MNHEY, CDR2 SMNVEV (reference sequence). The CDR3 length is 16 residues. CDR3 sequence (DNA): TGTGCCAGCAGTTTATCGATGGGGACTAGAACCTACGAGCAGTACGTC. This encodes CASSLSMGTRTYEQYV.